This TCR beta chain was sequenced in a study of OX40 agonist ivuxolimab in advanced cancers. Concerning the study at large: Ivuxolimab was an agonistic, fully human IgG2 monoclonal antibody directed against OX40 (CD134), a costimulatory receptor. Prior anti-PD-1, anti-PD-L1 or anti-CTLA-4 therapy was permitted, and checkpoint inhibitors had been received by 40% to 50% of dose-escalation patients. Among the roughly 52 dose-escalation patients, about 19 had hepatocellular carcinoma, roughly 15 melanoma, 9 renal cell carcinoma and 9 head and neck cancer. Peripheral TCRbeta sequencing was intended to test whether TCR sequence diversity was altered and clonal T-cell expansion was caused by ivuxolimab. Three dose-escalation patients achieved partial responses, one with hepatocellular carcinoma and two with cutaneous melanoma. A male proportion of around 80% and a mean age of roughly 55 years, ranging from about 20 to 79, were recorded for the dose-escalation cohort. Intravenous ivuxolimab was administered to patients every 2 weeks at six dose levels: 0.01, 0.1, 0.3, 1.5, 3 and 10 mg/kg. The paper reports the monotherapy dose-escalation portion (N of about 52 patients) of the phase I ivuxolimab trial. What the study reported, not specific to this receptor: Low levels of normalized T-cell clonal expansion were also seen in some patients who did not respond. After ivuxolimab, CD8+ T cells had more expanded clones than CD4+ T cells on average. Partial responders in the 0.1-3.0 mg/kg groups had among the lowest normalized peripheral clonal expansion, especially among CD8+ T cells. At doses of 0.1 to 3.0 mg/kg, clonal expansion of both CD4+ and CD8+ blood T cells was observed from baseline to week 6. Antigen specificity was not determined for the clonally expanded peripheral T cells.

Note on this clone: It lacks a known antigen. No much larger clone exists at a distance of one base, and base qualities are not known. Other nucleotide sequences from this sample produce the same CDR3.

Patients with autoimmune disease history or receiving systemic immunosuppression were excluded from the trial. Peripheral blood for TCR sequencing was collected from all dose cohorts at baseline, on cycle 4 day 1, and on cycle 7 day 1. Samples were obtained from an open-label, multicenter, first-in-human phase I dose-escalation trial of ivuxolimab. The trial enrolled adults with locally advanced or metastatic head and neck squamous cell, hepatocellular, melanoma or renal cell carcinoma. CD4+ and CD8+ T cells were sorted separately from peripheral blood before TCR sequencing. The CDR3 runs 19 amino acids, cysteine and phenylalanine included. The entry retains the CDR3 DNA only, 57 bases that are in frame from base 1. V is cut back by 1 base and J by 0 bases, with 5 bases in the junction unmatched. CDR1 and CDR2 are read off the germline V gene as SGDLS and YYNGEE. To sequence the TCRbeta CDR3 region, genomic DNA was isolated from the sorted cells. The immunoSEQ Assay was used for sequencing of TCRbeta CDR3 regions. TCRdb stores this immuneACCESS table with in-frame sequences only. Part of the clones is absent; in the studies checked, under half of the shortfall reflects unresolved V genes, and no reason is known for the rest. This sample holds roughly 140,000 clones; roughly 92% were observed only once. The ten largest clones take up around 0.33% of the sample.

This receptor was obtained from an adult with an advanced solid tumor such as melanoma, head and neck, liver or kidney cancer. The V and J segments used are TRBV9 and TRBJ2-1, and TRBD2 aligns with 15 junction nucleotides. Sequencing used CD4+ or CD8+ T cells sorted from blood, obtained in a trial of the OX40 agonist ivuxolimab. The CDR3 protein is CASSVSGLAGGPSYNEQFF. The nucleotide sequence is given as TGTGCCAGCAGCGTATCAGGACTAGCGGGGGGGCCCTCCTACAATGAGCAGTTCTTC.